This TCR beta chain derives from a study of T cell repertoires in aging, cancer and after chemotherapy. Study-level information: Clear clonal overlap appeared across healthy donor samples taken over several months to years. Overall study results and limits: Loss of evenness, beyond lost richness, contributed to age-related TCR diversity decline in cancer patients. Age-matched healthy donors had significantly more diverse, less clonal blood TCR repertoires than untreated cancer patients.

Multiplex touch-down PCR with TRB-A/B primers amplified rearranged V-D-J TRB sequences. TCRdb re-derived calls from the multiplex PCR reads in MiXCR, one entry per CDR3 protein. The sample contains 9,500 to 11,000 distinct CDR3 sequences, approximately 46% of which appear only once. The template was genomic DNA from peripheral blood, not RNA. The CDR3 runs 14 residues. Trimming cost V 0 bases and J 1 base, with 6 bases left between them. The germline V gene has CDR1 LGHNA and CDR2 YSLEER. Notes on this clonotype: Its target is not known.

This TCR derives from a human donor in good health. The sequenced sample was blood. The chain is built from TRBV4-3 and TRBJ1-1, with unresolved D. CDR3 bases: TGCGCCAGCAGCCAAGATCATAGGAACACTGAAGCTTTCTTT. As protein: CASSQDHRNTEAFF.